Presented here are 13 T cell receptor beta chains from one specimen sequenced in a study of response to subunit inactivated influenza vaccine. TCRdb re-analysed the RT-PCR reads in MiXCR, keeping a single row per CDR3 protein. The sample includes about 650,000 distinct CDR3 sequences, 15% to 19% of them seen just once. The material sequenced was PBMCs from blood, taken approximately 13 days after vaccination. These receptors all stem from a man aged 45 to 65 who received an inactivated influenza vaccine.

The table lists this clonotype with a count of one. One end of the junction fails to match germline, which may point to a read error. The V gene is TRBV20-1, the J gene TRBJ2-7; D remains ambiguous. The germline V gene has CDR1 DFQATT and CDR2 SNEGSKA (reference sequence). The CDR3 runs to 11 residues. CDR3: CSARDPYEQYF. In DNA form, the CDR3 reads TGCAGTGCTCGAGACCCCTACGAGCAGTACTTC.

This clonotype was seen a few times. Written as DNA, the CDR3 is TGTGCCAGCAGTTTAGGGGCCAGCAATCAGCCCCAGCATTTT. It codes for CASSLGASNQPQHF. V is TRBV27 and J is TRBJ1-5; D is possibly TRBD1 (5 bases). Trimming pared 2 bases from V and 1 base from J, leaving 6 bases between. From germline, CDR1 is MNHEY and CDR2 SMNVEV (reference sequence). The CDR3 length is 14 residues.

The gene calls are TRBV12-3 or TRBV12-4 and TRBJ1-5; TRBD1 is a possible D gene (6 bases). The CDR3 length is 16 residues. V gave up 5 bases and J gave up 7 bases, with 21 bases separating them. CDR3 in DNA: TGTGCCAGCAGTCCGGGCCCCCGGGGGGCTGGGCAGCCCCAGCATTTT. Protein product: CASSPGPRGAGQPQHF.

This clonotype was picked up one time. The V call is TRBV12-3 or TRBV12-4, the J call TRBJ2-5; D may be TRBD1 or TRBD2 (5 bases each). V shed 7 bases and J shed 4 bases, with 19 bases lying between them. The CDR3 consists of 15 residues. CDR3 in DNA: TGTGCCAGCAACTCCAGGGACCTCCGGCTAGAGACCCAGTACTTC. Its translation is CASNSRDLRLETQYF.

This clonotype was counted ten times or more. V and J are TRBV7-9 and TRBJ2-3; D might be TRBD2 (5 bases). This CDR3 is built from 15 residues. Germline assignment: CDR1 SEHNR and CDR2 FQNEAQ (reference sequence). V shed 3 bases and J shed 3 bases, with 13 bases lying between them. CDR3 sequence: CASSLVLGGTDTQYF. DNA of the CDR3: TGTGCCAGCAGCTTGGTATTAGGCGGGACAGATACGCAGTATTTT. The entire variable domain, with the rest obtained from reference TRBV7-9 and TRBJ2-3, is as follows: DTGVSQNPRHKITKRGQNVTFRCDPISEHNRLYWYRQTLGQGPEFLTYFQNEAQLEKSRLLSDRFSAERPKGSFSTLEIQRTEQGDSAMYLCASSLVLGGTDTQYFGPGTRLTVL.

In its sample, this clonotype was seen a few times. CDR3 nucleotide sequence: TGCGCCAGCAGCCGACTAGCGGGAGATTACGAGCAGTACTTC. It specifies CASSRLAGDYEQYF. The chain employs TRBV4-3 and TRBJ2-7; 12 bases line up with TRBD2. CDR1 LGHNA and CDR2 YSLEER come from the germline V gene. V trimming: 4 bases; J trimming: 4 bases; junction bases outside the gene matches: 2. The CDR3 length is 14 residues.

In its sample, this clonotype was seen many times. An end of the junction does not agree with germline; a read error may underlie this. This sequence joins TRBV5-1 and TRBJ2-2, with D tentatively TRBD1 or TRBD2 (5 bases each). The CDR3 extends over 15 amino acids. Germline values: CDR1 SGHRS, CDR2 YFSETQ. This CDR3 is CASSLGTPNTGELFF. CDR3 DNA sequence: TGTGCCAGCAGTTTAGGGACCCCGAACACCGGGGAGCTGTTTTTT.

This clonotype was seen many times. This chain uses TRBV12-3 or TRBV12-4 with TRBJ2-7, with a possible D match to TRBD2 (6 bases). V lost 4 bases to trimming and J lost 4 bases, with 11 bases between them. The CDR3 covers 13 residues. The CDR3 coding sequence is TGTGCCAGCAGTTCCGGGGGTTCGTACGAGCAGTACTTC. Amino acids: CASSSGGSYEQYF.

CDR3 sequence reads: CASSLSFENPQYF. CDR3 in DNA: TGTGCCAGCAGTTTATCTTTCGAGAATCCGCAGTACTTC. The V and J genes are TRBV28 and TRBJ2-7; D not resolved. The germline V gene encodes CDR1 MDHEN and CDR2 SYDVKM. The germline V and J ends were trimmed by 1 base and 9 bases, with 13 bases remaining between them. This CDR3 has 13 amino acids.

The chain uses TRBV20-1 and TRBJ1-2; D not certain. This CDR3 region has 14 residues. Trimming took off 4 bases at V and 7 bases at J, with 19 bases between the two ends. The V gene's germline CDR1 is DFQATT and CDR2 SNEGSKA (reference sequence). The CDR3 sequence is CSATPGNLNRGYTF. The CDR3 bases are TGCAGTGCTACTCCCGGGAATTTAAATCGTGGCTACACCTTC.

CDR3 protein: CSVEYEQFF. The CDR3 bases are TGCAGCGTTGAGTATGAGCAGTTCTTC. The V and J genes are TRBV29-1 and TRBJ2-1; D gene ambiguous. This CDR3 has 9 amino acids. Per the germline V gene, CDR1 is SQVTM and CDR2 is ANQGSEA. V was pared by 3 bases and J by 8 bases, with 2 bases between.

The CDR3 is CASSEGLAGVNEQFF. As DNA, the CDR3 is TGTGCCAGCAGCGAGGGACTAGCGGGAGTCAATGAGCAGTTCTTC. This chain links TRBV9 with TRBJ2-1; 14 bases are a match to TRBD2. The CDR3 totals 15 residues. Germline V gene sequence: CDR1 SGDLS, CDR2 YYNGEE. Trimming removed 3 bases from V and 6 bases from J; junction bases left unmatched: 2.

This clonotype was counted ten times or more. V and J are TRBV29-1 and TRBJ2-7; TRBD2 aligns across 9 bases. Unmatched junction bases numbered 6, after V lost 2 bases and J lost 4 bases. The CDR3 consists of 14 residues. The germline CDR1 and CDR2 sequences are SQVTM and ANQGSEA. CDR3 DNA: TGCAGCGTTGAAAGCCTAGCGGGAAGTTACGAGCAGTACTTC. Its protein is CSVESLAGSYEQYF.